The 13 T cell receptor beta chains presented below share a single source sample, sequenced in a study of tumor-infiltrating lymphocytes in primary liver carcinoma. For each extraction, RNA and DNA were obtained together from around 20-30 mg of unsorted bulk tissue. From roughly 0.45 ug total RNA, TCR beta cDNA was generated with a primer in the constant region. ARM-PCR was slightly modified, and three nested multiplex PCR rounds with it gave rise to the TCR beta libraries. Running around 9 cycles apiece, the first two PCR rounds relied on TRBV1-TRBV30 forward primers together with a C-beta reverse primer. MiXCR, run by TCRdb on the multiplex PCR reads, gives a single entry per CDR3 protein. The sample yields 55,000 or so distinct CDR3 sequences, about three quarters seen once. Sequencing was performed on liver tumor tissue from sampling region 2. Subset of the sample: tumor region T2, inferior pole. These receptor sequences come from a man aged 40-55 years with primary liver carcinoma and hepatitis B virus infection.

Points on this clonotype: The CDR3 ends on some other residue instead of the conserved phenylalanine or tryptophan, so this is likely a read error. The chain employs TRBV12-3 or TRBV12-4 and TRBJ1-6; D not certain. Trimming shortened V by 1 base and J by 9 bases, and 7 bases separated the two germline ends. This CDR3 has 13 residues. CDR3 DNA: TGTGCCAGCAGTTTAGGATTGTGTTCACCCCTCCACATT. Protein product: CASSLGLCSPLHI.

This clonotype was detected many times. The chain recombines TRBV25-1 with TRBJ2-1, with a possible D match to TRBD2 (5 bases). Germline CDR1 reads MGHDK; CDR2 reads SYGVNS. There are 17 residues in the CDR3. Trimming cost V 0 bases and J 2 bases, with 14 bases left between them. The CDR3 protein is CASSEYSAGGTYNEQFF. DNA for the CDR3: TGTGCCAGCAGTGAATATAGTGCGGGTGGAACCTACAATGAGCAGTTCTTC. Looking up the rest from reference TRBV25-1 and TRBJ2-1 gives the full variable domain: EADIYQTPRYLVIGTGKKITLECSQTMGHDKMYWYQQDPGMELHLIHYSYGVNSTEKGDLSSESTVSRIRTEHFPLTLESARPSHTSQYLCASSEYSAGGTYNEQFFGPGTRLTVL.

In this sample, this clonotype turned up a few times. The chain is built from TRBV2 and TRBJ2-7; D might be TRBD1 (6 bases). The CDR3 loop spans 15 amino acids. V gave up 5 bases and J gave up 7 bases, with 21 bases separating them. Germline loops: CDR1 SNHLY, CDR2 FYNNEI. This CDR3 is CASSLHRGPRGEQYF. The CDR3 DNA sequence: TGTGCCAGCAGTCTTCATCGGGGTCCTAGGGGGGAGCAGTACTTC.

On this clonotype itself: This likely comes from a read error, as the CDR3 has no conserved phenylalanine or tryptophan at its end. Here the CDR3 DNA reads TGTGCCAGCCATACTAGCGGGACGGCCTACGAGCAGTACTCC. Translating it yields CASHTSGTAYEQYS. The chain couples TRBV6-5 to TRBJ2-1, with 10 bases fitting TRBD2. The DNA end is more similar to TRBJ2-7, so the J call may be wrong. This CDR3 spans 14 amino acids. Germline V gene data show CDR1 as MNHEY and CDR2 as SVGAGI.

Of note for this clonotype: This may come from a read error, since a much larger clone is one base off. The genes are TRBV4-3 and TRBJ2-1, with TRBD1 as a possible D gene (7 bases). The germline V gene encodes CDR1 LGHNA and CDR2 YSLEER. The CDR3 totals 16 residues. The CDR3 spells CANSQETRGRYNEQFF. CDR3 nucleotides: TGCGCCAACAGCCAAGAAACCAGGGGGAGGTACAATGAGCAGTTCTTC.

A note on this clonotype: An end of the junction does not agree with germline; a read error may underlie this. The rearrangement uses TRBV29-1 and TRBJ2-5, with 11 bases matching TRBD1. Per germline, CDR1 SQVTM and CDR2 ANQGSEA. The CDR3 covers 15 residues. The CDR3 loop reads CRVEADRGRAETQYF. The CDR3 nucleotides read TGCAGGGTTGAAGCGGACAGGGGGCGCGCAGAGACCCAGTACTTC.

This clonotype came up a few times. The V call is TRBV12-3 or TRBV12-4, the J call TRBJ1-2; no firm D call. The CDR3 has 16 amino acids. The V and J ends lost 5 bases and 8 bases respectively, with 24 bases between them. CDR3 sequence reads: CASSLTGELSANGYTF. DNA of the CDR3: TGTGCCAGCAGTCTAACGGGAGAGCTGAGTGCTAACGGCTACACCTTC.

The chain's CDR3 is CASQRYRDTVLYEQYF. The CDR3 DNA reads TGTGCTAGCCAAAGGTACCGGGACACCGTACTTTACGAGCAGTACTTC. This chain joins TRBV6-5 and TRBJ2-7, with D perhaps matching TRBD1 (6 bases). The CDR3 has 16 residues. Looked up from germline, CDR1 is MNHEY and CDR2 is SVGAGI.

Turning to this clonotype: No conserved phenylalanine or tryptophan ends this CDR3, so it is likely a read error. No DNA is shown, since the ends of the CDR3 on it are uncertain; the CDR3 is the one TCRdb lists. V and J are TRBV6-2 or TRBV6-3 and TRBJ2-7; the D call of TRBD2 is as the table states it, not checked on the DNA. CDR1 and CDR2 (germline): MNHEY, SVGEGT. The CDR3 spans 14 residues, counting both ends. The CDR3: CASSSLKGLAGPYL.

Note on this clonotype: One end of the junction varies from germline; a read error may be responsible. The CDR3 DNA reads TGCAGCGTTTCCTGGACAGGGGCGTCAGATACGCAATATTTT. Protein: CSVSWTGASDTQYF. This chain uses TRBV29-1 with TRBJ2-3; 9 bases match TRBD1. The germline V gene has CDR1 SQVTM and CDR2 ANQGSEA. There are 14 residues in the CDR3.

The V and J genes are TRBV4-1 and TRBJ2-3, with 8 bases that match TRBD2. With V trimmed by 3 bases and J by 6 bases, 17 bases remained unmatched. Germline assignment: CDR1 MGHRA and CDR2 YSYEKL. The length of the CDR3 is 18 residues. CDR3: CASSQTISPAGVTDTQYF. The CDR3 coding sequence is TGCGCCAGCAGCCAGACCATTTCACCAGCGGGAGTCACCGATACGCAGTATTTT.

In regard to this clonotype: Germline and junction disagree at one end, which may indicate a read error. The chain has TRBV11-2 and TRBJ2-7; D may be TRBD2 (6 bases). The germline CDR1 and CDR2 sequences are SGHAT and FQNNGV. CDR3 length equals 13 residues. Here the CDR3 reads CASCLSELASHYF. The CDR3 region has the DNA TGTGCCAGCTGCTTAAGTGAGCTAGCGTCGCATTATTTC.

As concerns this clonotype: The conserved phenylalanine or tryptophan normally closing the CDR3 is absent here, so this likely arose from a read error. The V call is TRBV6-5, the J call TRBJ1-1; 9 positions match TRBD1. CDR3 length equals 15 residues. The V gene's germline CDR1 is MNHEY and CDR2 SVGAGI. The CDR3 DNA reads as TGTGCCAGCAGCCTAACAGGGGGCATGAACATTGAAGCTTTCTCT. Protein: CASSLTGGMNIEAFS.